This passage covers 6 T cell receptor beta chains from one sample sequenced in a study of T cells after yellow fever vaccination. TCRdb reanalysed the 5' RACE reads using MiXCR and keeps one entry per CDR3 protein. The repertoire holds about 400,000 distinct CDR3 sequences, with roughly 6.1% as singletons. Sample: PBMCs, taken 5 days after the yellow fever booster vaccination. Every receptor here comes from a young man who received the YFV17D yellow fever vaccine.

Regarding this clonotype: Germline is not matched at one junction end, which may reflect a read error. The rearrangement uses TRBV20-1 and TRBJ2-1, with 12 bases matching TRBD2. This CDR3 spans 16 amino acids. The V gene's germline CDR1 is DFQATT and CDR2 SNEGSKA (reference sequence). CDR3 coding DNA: TGCTGTGCTAGGCAGCTAGCGGGAGGGTTAGACAATGAGCAGTTCTTC. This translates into CCARQLAGGLDNEQFF.

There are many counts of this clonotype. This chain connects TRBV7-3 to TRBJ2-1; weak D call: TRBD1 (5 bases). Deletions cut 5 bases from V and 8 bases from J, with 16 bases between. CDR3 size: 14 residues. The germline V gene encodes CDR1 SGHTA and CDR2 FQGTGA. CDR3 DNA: TGTGCCAGCAGCCTGGGGCTCGGTATGGATGAGCAGTTCTTC. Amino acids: CASSLGLGMDEQFF.

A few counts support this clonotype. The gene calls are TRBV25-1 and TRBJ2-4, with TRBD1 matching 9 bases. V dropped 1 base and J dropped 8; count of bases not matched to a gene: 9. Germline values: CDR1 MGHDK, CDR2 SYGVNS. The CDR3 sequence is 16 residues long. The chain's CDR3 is CASSESLQGATDIQYF. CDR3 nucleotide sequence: TGTGCCAGCAGTGAATCCCTACAGGGGGCTACGGACATTCAGTACTTC. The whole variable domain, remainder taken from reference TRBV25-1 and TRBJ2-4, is EADIYQTPRYLVIGTGKKITLECSQTMGHDKMYWYQQDPGMELHLIHYSYGVNSTEKGDLSSESTVSRIRTEHFPLTLESARPSHTSQYLCASSESLQGATDIQYFGAGTRLSVL.

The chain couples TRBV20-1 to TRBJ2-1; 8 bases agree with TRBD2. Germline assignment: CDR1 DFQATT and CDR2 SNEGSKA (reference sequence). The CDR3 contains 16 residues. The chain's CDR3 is CCVRGQAGGSYNEQFF. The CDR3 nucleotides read TGCTGCGTCCGGGGCCAGGCGGGGGGCTCCTACAATGAGCAGTTCTTC.

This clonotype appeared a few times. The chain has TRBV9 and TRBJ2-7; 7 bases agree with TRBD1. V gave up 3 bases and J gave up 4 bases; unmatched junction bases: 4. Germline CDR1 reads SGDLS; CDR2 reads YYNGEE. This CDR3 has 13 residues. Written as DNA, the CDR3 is TGTGCCAGCAGCGAGGGACAGCAATACGAGCAGTACTTC. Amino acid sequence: CASSEGQQYEQYF.

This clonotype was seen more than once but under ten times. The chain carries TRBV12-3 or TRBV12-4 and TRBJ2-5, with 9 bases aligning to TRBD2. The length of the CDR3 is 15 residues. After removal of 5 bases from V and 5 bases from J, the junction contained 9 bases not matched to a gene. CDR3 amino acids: CASSLIAGGGETQYF. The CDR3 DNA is TGTGCCAGCAGTCTCATCGCGGGGGGGGGGGAGACCCAGTACTTC.